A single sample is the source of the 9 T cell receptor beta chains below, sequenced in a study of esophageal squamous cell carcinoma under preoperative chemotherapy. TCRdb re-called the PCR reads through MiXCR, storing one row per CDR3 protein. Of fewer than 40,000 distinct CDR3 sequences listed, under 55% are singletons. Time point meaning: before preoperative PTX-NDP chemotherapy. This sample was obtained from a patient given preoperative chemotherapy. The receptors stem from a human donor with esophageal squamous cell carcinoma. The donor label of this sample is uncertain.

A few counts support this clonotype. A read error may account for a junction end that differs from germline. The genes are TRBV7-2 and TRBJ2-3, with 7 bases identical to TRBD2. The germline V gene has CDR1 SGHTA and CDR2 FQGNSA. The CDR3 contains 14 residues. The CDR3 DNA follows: TGTGCCGGCAGCTTGGCGGGAGACCAAGATACGCAGTATTTT. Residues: CAGSLAGDQDTQYF. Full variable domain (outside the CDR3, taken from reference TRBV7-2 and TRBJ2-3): GAGVSQSPSNKVTEKGKDVELRCDPISGHTALYWYRQSLGQGLEFLIYFQGNSAPDKSGLPSDRFSAERTGGSVSTLTIQRTQQEDSAVYLCAGSLAGDQDTQYFGPGTRLTVL.

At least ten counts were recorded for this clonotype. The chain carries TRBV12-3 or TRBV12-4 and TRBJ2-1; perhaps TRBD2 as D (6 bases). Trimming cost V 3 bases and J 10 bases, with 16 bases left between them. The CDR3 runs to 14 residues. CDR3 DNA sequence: TGTGCCAGCAGTTTGGGAGGTAACGGGTTCGAGCAGTTCTTC. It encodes CASSLGGNGFEQFF.

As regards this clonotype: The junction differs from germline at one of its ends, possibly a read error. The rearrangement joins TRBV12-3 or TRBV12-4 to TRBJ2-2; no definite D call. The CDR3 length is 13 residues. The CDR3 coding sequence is TGTGCCCTCCGGTTAGTGAGCACCGGTGAGCTGTTTTTT. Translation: CALRLVSTGELFF.

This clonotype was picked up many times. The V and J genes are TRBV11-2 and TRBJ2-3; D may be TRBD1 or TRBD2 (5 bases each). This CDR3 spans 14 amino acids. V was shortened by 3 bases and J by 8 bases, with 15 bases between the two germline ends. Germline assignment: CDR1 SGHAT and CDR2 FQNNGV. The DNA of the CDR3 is TGTGCCAGCAGCTTGGGGGTGGGGCAGGGTACGCAGTATTTT. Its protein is CASSLGVGQGTQYF. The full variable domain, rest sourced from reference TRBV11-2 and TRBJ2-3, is EAGVAQSPRYKIIEKRQSVAFWCNPISGHATLYWYQQILGQGPKLLIQFQNNGVVDDSQLPKDRFSAERLKGVDSTLKIQPAKLEDSAVYLCASSLGVGQGTQYFGPGTRLTVL.

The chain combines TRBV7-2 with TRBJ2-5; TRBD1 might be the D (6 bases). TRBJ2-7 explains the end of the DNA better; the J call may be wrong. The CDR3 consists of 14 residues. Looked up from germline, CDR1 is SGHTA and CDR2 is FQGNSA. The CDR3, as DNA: TGTGCCAGCAGCCCCCCGGGACAAGCCTACGAGCAGTACTTC. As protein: CASSPPGQAYEQYF.

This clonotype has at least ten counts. The CDR3 protein is CASSWTGSTGELFF. In nucleotides, the CDR3 is TGTGCCAGCAGTTGGACAGGGAGCACCGGGGAGCTGTTTTTT. V usage is TRBV12-3 or TRBV12-4 and J usage is TRBJ2-2; 8 bases are a match to TRBD1. This CDR3 is built from 14 residues. V dropped 4 bases and J dropped 4; count of bases not matched to a gene: 2.

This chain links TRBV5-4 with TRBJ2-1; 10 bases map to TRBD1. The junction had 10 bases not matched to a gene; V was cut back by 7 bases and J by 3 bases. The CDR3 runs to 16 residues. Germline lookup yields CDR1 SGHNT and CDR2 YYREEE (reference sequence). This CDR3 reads CASFGGGTGDYNEQFF. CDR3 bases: TGTGCCAGCTTCGGGGGGGGGACAGGGGACTACAATGAGCAGTTCTTC.

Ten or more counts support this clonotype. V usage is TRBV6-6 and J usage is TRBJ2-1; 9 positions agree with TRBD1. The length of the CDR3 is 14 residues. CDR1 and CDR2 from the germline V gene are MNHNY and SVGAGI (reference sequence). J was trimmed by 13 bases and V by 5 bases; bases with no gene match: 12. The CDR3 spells CASSRQGETETQFF. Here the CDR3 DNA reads TGTGCCAGCAGTCGACAGGGGGAAACGGAGACCCAGTTCTTC.

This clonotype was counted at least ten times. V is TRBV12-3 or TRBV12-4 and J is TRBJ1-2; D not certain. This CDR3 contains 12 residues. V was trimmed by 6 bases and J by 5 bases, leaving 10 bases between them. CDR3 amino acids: CASSLGPYGYTF. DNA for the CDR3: TGTGCCAGCAGCCTAGGCCCATATGGCTACACCTTC.